The 29 T cell receptor beta chains listed next were all sequenced from one sample in a study of memory CD4+ T cells and cytomegalovirus serostatus. Single viable CD3+CD4+CD8-CD45RO+ cells were sorted as the memory CD4+ T cells. The data were produced by immunoSEQ multiplex PCR, yet TCRdb's version contains in-frame clones alone and is incomplete. The data contain 65,000 to 95,000 clones, 80% of them singletons. Sequencing was carried out using memory CD4+ T cells from blood. Source of these receptors: an adult in good health and CMV-seronegative.

In its sample, this clone was seen a few times. The genes are TRBV15 and TRBJ1-6; D gene unclear. CDR1 is LNHNV, CDR2 YYDKDF, per germline (reference sequence). Trimming took off 3 bases at V and 0 bases at J, with 3 bases between the two ends. This CDR3 is built from 14 residues. CDR3 loop: CATSRVSYNSPLHF. DNA for the CDR3: TGTGCCACCAGCAGGGTCTCCTATAATTCACCCCTCCACTTT.

This clone was detected only a few times. This sample includes further DNA sequences coding for the same CDR3. This chain connects TRBV11-2 to TRBJ1-1; 8 bases are a match to TRBD1. Germline values: CDR1 SGHAT, CDR2 FQNNGV. This CDR3 region has 14 residues. V trimming: 4 bases; J trimming: 4 bases; junction bases outside the gene matches: 5. CDR3 bases: TGTGCCAGCAGCTCTGACAGGGGTGGCACTGAAGCTTTCTTT. Protein product: CASSSDRGGTEAFF.

V is TRBV5-6 and J is TRBJ1-4; D is ambiguous. The CDR3 length is 14 residues. V gave up 1 base and J gave up 7 bases, with 11 bases separating them. Germline-derived CDR1 and CDR2 are SGHDT and YYEEEE. The CDR3 bases are TGTGCCAGCAGCTTGATGGGGTACGGTGAAAAACTGTTTTTT. Translating gives CASSLMGYGEKLFF.

The CDR3 region is CASSPEIPNTGELFF. The CDR3 DNA reads as TGTGCCAGCTCACCTGAGATCCCGAACACCGGGGAGCTGTTTTTT. The chain is built from TRBV18 and TRBJ2-2; D unclear. Germline V gene sequence: CDR1 KGHSH, CDR2 LQKENI. Trimming took 3 bases from V and 0 from J, leaving 8 bases between them. This CDR3 contains 15 residues.

This chain uses TRBV10-2 with TRBJ1-5, with 7 bases fitting TRBD1. V gave up 7 bases and J gave up 0 bases; unmatched junction bases: 9. The CDR3 runs 16 residues. Germline V lookup: CDR1 WSHSY, CDR2 SAAADI. DNA of the CDR3: TGCGCCAGCAAACGGGACAGACCGCATAGCAATCAGCCCCAGCATTTT. Its translation is CASKRDRPHSNQPQHF.

The V gene is TRBV19, the J gene TRBJ1-1; D not certain. With 6 bases removed from V and 6 bases from J, the gap between germline ends came to 17 bases. The germline gives CDR1 LNHDA, CDR2 SQIVND (reference sequence). The CDR3 contains 14 residues. DNA of the CDR3: TGTGCCAGTAGGTCGCCGGGAAGATCATCTGAAGCTTTCTTT. Amino acids: CASRSPGRSSEAFF.

The chain carries TRBV25-1 and TRBJ1-4; the match to TRBD1 covers 7 bases. The CDR3 runs 18 residues. Germline V gives CDR1 MGHDK, CDR2 SYGVNS. V lost 4 bases to trimming and J lost 4 bases; unmatched junction nucleotides: 15. For the CDR3, the DNA is TGTGCCAGCAGTGTGGGACAGTTTGGGGCCCAGGGTAATGAAAAACTGTTTTTT. It codes for CASSVGQFGAQGNEKLFF.

The chain combines TRBV6-5 with TRBJ1-5; possibly TRBD1 for D (5 bases). V gave up 5 bases and J gave up 5 bases, with 10 bases separating them. The germline V gene has CDR1 MNHEY and CDR2 SVGAGI. CDR3 length: 13 residues. CDR3 nucleotide sequence: TGTGCCAGCAGTCGACAGAATGATCAGCCCCAGCATTTT. Translating gives CASSRQNDQPQHF.

CDR3 in amino acids: CASSTTGASEDTQYF. CDR3 nucleotides: TGTGCCAGCTCAACCACCGGGGCTTCGGAAGATACGCAGTATTTT. This chain uses TRBV18 with TRBJ2-3; D assignment may be TRBD1 or TRBD2 (5 bases each). The V end was cut by 5 bases, the J end by 5 bases, with 17 bases between. The CDR3 contains 15 residues. The V gene's germline CDR1 is KGHSH and CDR2 LQKENI.

CDR3: CASSQAQGVGEKLFF. CDR3 DNA sequence: TGTGCCAGCAGCCAGGCCCAGGGAGTGGGAGAAAAACTGTTTTTT. V gene TRBV5-4 combines with J gene TRBJ1-4; D is possibly TRBD1 (5 bases). The CDR3 spans 15 residues. V was cut by 4 bases and J by 8 bases, with 18 bases left in between. Germline values: CDR1 SGHNT, CDR2 YYREEE (reference sequence).

The chain has TRBV25-1 and TRBJ2-5, with D perhaps being TRBD1 or TRBD2 (6 bases each). Trimming left V 2 bases short and J 5 bases short, with 15 bases between. The germline V gene encodes CDR1 MGHDK and CDR2 SYGVNS. The CDR3 covers 15 residues. This chain's CDR3 is CASSETQGRRETQYF. The CDR3 coding sequence is TGTGCCAGCAGTGAAACGCAGGGGAGGAGGGAGACCCAGTACTTC.

The chain is built from TRBV10-3 and TRBJ2-7; 10 bases are shared with TRBD1. The CDR3 loop spans 15 amino acids. Losses at the gene ends were 0 bases for V and 6 bases for J; bases not matched to a gene: 5. Germline CDR1 is ENHRY and CDR2 is SYGVKD. CDR3 DNA sequence: TGTGCCATCAGTGAGTCGGGGACAGGGGTTACCGAGCAGTACTTC. Residues: CAISESGTGVTEQYF.

V and J are TRBV16 and TRBJ2-7; D not resolved. The CDR3 is 15 residues long. Trimming removed 0 bases from V and 0 bases from J, with 9 bases in between. Germline lookup yields CDR1 KGHSY and CDR2 FQNENV. CDR3 DNA sequence: TGTGCCAGCAGCCAATCCCCGATGAGCTCCTACGAGCAGTACTTC. It specifies CASSQSPMSSYEQYF. Drawing the rest from reference TRBV16 and TRBJ2-7, the complete variable domain is GEEVAQTPKHLVRGEGQKAKLYCAPIKGHSYVFWYQQVLKNEFKFLISFQNENVFDETGMPKERFSAKCLPNSPCSLEIQATKLEDSAVYFCASSQSPMSSYEQYFGPGTRLTVT.

The genes are TRBV11-2 and TRBJ1-6, with D unclear. Trimming pared 2 bases from V and 7 bases from J, leaving 9 bases between. CDR3 length equals 14 residues. Germline V gene data show CDR1 as SGHAT and CDR2 as FQNNGV. The DNA of the CDR3 is TGTGCCAGCAGCTTATGGACGGCGAATTCACCCCTCCACTTT. It encodes CASSLWTANSPLHF.

The CDR3: CASSLPGQGLYGYTF. CDR3 DNA: TGTGCCAGCAGCTTGCCGGGACAGGGCCTCTATGGCTACACCTTC. This sequence joins TRBV5-4 and TRBJ1-2; 9 nucleotides line up with TRBD1. Per germline, CDR1 SGHNT and CDR2 YYREEE (reference sequence). After removal of 1 base from V and 4 bases from J, the junction contained 5 bases not matched to a gene. The CDR3 has 15 amino acids. Combining the CDR3 with reference TRBV5-4 and TRBJ1-2 gives the whole variable domain ETGVTQSPTHLIKTRGQQVTLRCSSQSGHNTVSWYQQALGQGPQFIFQYYREEENGRGNFPPRFSGLQFPNYSSELNVNALELDDSALYLCASSLPGQGLYGYTFGSGTRLTVV.

V usage is TRBV6-1 and J usage is TRBJ2-1; TRBD2 agrees at 13 bases. Germline V lookup: CDR1 MNHNS, CDR2 SASEGT. The CDR3 runs to 15 residues. J was trimmed by 8 bases and V by 4 bases; bases with no gene match: 5. The CDR3 loop reads CASSGGTSGAHEQFF. For the CDR3, the DNA is TGTGCCAGCAGTGGCGGGACTAGCGGGGCCCATGAGCAGTTCTTC.

The gene calls are TRBV5-1 and TRBJ2-1; no firm D call. Germline loops: CDR1 SGHRS, CDR2 YFSETQ. Trimming took 0 bases from V and 4 from J, leaving 5 bases between them. There are 13 residues in the CDR3. The CDR3 nucleotides are TGCGCCAGCAGCTTGGGTGGGTACAATGAGCAGTTCTTC. Protein: CASSLGGYNEQFF.

The chain is built from TRBV5-1 and TRBJ1-1; maybe TRBD1 (5 bases). The germline V gene encodes CDR1 SGHRS and CDR2 YFSETQ. Trimming shortened V by 0 bases and J by 3 bases, and 12 bases separated the two germline ends. The CDR3 length is 15 residues. CDR3 region: CASSLEDNTYTEAFF. The CDR3, as DNA: TGCGCCAGCAGCTTGGAGGACAACACCTACACTGAAGCTTTCTTT.

This clone has just a few counts. The chain is built from TRBV27 and TRBJ1-1; a weak D match, TRBD1 (6 bases). This CDR3 has 13 amino acids. Germline V gives CDR1 MNHEY, CDR2 SMNVEV (reference sequence). With 5 bases removed from V and 11 bases from J, the gap between germline ends came to 18 bases. The CDR3 bases are TGTGCCAGCAGTCCCACCTACAGGGTAGACGCTTTCTTT. Translated, it gives CASSPTYRVDAFF.

This chain links TRBV5-1 with TRBJ1-6; TRBD1 agrees at 7 bases. The V and J ends lost 4 bases and 7 bases, in that order; junction bases with no gene match: 11. Looked up from germline, CDR1 is SGHRS and CDR2 is YFSETQ. The length of the CDR3 is 16 residues. The CDR3 DNA reads as TGCGCCAGCAGCCCGCGCATATCAGGGGGGAATTCACCCCTCCACTTT. As protein: CASSPRISGGNSPLHF.

The chain links TRBV6-6 to TRBJ1-6; D gene uncertain. V was shortened by 8 bases and J by 6 bases, with 11 bases between the two germline ends. This CDR3 region has 13 residues. Germline CDR1 reads MNHNY; CDR2 reads SVGAGI (reference sequence). The CDR3 loop reads CASAQVPNSPLHF. The CDR3 nucleotides are TGTGCCAGCGCCCAGGTACCTAATTCACCCCTCCACTTT.

The chain links TRBV7-2 to TRBJ2-1; 12 bases line up with TRBD2. Unmatched junction bases numbered 1, after V lost 5 bases and J lost 2 bases. Germline-derived CDR1 and CDR2 are SGHTA and FQGNSA. There are 15 residues in the CDR3. The CDR3 nucleotides are TGTGCCAGCAGCCCTAGCGGGGGGGCCTACAATGAGCAGTTCTTC. Residues: CASSPSGGAYNEQFF.

The rearrangement uses TRBV19 and TRBJ1-5; TRBD1 might be the D (6 bases). The V and J ends lost 7 bases and 5 bases respectively, with 18 bases between them. Per germline, CDR1 LNHDA and CDR2 SQIVND (reference sequence). This CDR3 contains 15 residues. CDR3 residues: CASTSKLAGDQPQHF. In nucleotides, the CDR3 is TGTGCCAGTACCTCGAAATTGGCAGGGGATCAGCCCCAGCATTTT.

The chain recombines TRBV5-5 with TRBJ1-4; D is possibly TRBD1 (6 bases). The CDR3 extends over 15 amino acids. Germline CDR1 and CDR2: SGHKS and YYEKEE (reference sequence). The V gene lost 0 bases and the J gene lost 6 bases, with 12 bases spanning the gap. The CDR3 bases are TGTGCCAGCAGCTTGGTGCAGGGGAGAGATGAAAAACTGTTTTTT. Translated: CASSLVQGRDEKLFF.

The chain couples TRBV18 to TRBJ1-6; D unresolved. Germline V gene data show CDR1 as KGHSH and CDR2 as LQKENI. CDR3 length equals 19 residues. V was pared by 2 bases and J by 4 bases, with 21 bases between. The CDR3 is CASSPNRGSARGYNSPLHF. The DNA of the CDR3 is TGTGCCAGCTCACCAAATCGGGGTTCCGCCCGGGGTTATAATTCACCCCTCCACTTT.

The chain is built from TRBV7-9 and TRBJ2-7; D is undetermined. Germline V gives CDR1 SEHNR, CDR2 FQNEAQ (reference sequence). The CDR3 has 14 amino acids. Trimming shortened V by 1 base and J by 0 bases, and 7 bases separated the two germline ends. The CDR3 spells CASSLVGNSYEQYF. CDR3 coding DNA: TGTGCCAGCAGCTTAGTAGGAAACTCCTACGAGCAGTACTTC.

The CDR3: CASSPTPGSNQPQHF. The CDR3 DNA is TGTGCCAGCAGTCCCACCCCGGGAAGTAATCAGCCCCAGCATTTT. V and J are TRBV5-4 and TRBJ1-5; D call uncertain. This CDR3 has 15 amino acids. Trimming took 5 bases from V and 4 from J, leaving 16 bases between them. CDR1 and CDR2 (germline): SGHNT, YYREEE (reference sequence). Together with reference TRBV5-4 and TRBJ1-5, the CDR3 gives the full variable domain: ETGVTQSPTHLIKTRGQQVTLRCSSQSGHNTVSWYQQALGQGPQFIFQYYREEENGRGNFPPRFSGLQFPNYSSELNVNALELDDSALYLCASSPTPGSNQPQHFGDGTRLSIL.

J is TRBJ2-5 and V is TRBV7-8, with 9 positions matching TRBD1. CDR1 and CDR2 from the germline V gene are SGHVS and FQNEAQ. This CDR3 is 15 amino acids long. The J segment lost 4 bases and the V segment lost 4 bases, leaving 7 bases of the junction unmatched. The CDR3 is CASSSPTGGLETQYF. The CDR3 nucleotides are TGTGCCAGCAGCTCCCCGACAGGGGGTTTAGAGACCCAGTACTTC. Based on the CDR3 plus reference TRBV7-8 and TRBJ2-5, the full variable domain is GAGVSQSPRYKVAKRGQDVALRCDPISGHVSLFWYQQALGQGPEFLTYFQNEAQLDKSGLPSDRFFAERPEGSVSTLKIQRTQQEDSAVYLCASSSPTGGLETQYFGPGTRLLVL.

To note about this clone: The junction shows a germline mismatch at one end, possibly a read error. For the CDR3, the DNA is TGTGCTAGCAGCTCATTGAACCAAGAGACCCAGTACTTC. It encodes CASSSLNQETQYF. The rearrangement joins TRBV7-7 to TRBJ2-5; D is uncertain. Germline CDR1 SSHAT, CDR2 FNYEAQ (reference sequence). The length of the CDR3 is 13 residues.